This entry features one T cell receptor beta chain sequence. The entry originates in a study of blood T cell repertoires in COVID-19. The wider study: Sites in the United States, Italy and Spain provided acute and convalescent COVID-19 samples. T cells, B-cell-depleted T cells, or PBMCs provided the cDNA or gDNA that served as material.

In the source study's methods: The authors estimated nucleated cell counts from reference gene primer amplification. Method: immunoSEQ multiplex PCR; TCRdb's copy keeps in-frame clones and lacks some. D and trimming come from the DNA, and the V and J calls and clone size come from that table. The sample holds 80,000 to 100,000 clones, around 67% seen once. While infection was still active, Seattle patients were enrolled and then followed longitudinally. The junction had 2 bases not matched to a gene; V was cut back by 3 bases and J by 1 base. The CDR3 is made up of 14 amino acids. Per the germline V gene, CDR1 is LNHNV and CDR2 is YYDKDF (reference sequence).

The chain joins TRBV15 to TRBJ1-2; 7 positions agree with TRBD1. The source is a man between 65 and 79 years old with COVID-19, enrolled during active disease. The sequenced material came from peripheral blood. In DNA, the CDR3 is TGTGCCACCAGCAGGGACAGGCTTAACTATGGCTACACCTTC. Its translation is CATSRDRLNYGYTF. Full variable domain (outside the CDR3, taken from reference TRBV15 and TRBJ1-2): DAMVIQNPRYQVTQFGKPVTLSCSQTLNHNVMYWYQQKSSQAPKLLFHYYDKDFNNEADTPDNFQSRRPNTSFCFLDIRSPGLGDTAMYLCATSRDRLNYGYTFGSGTRLTVV.